This T cell receptor beta chain was captured by sequencing in a study of T cells in Graves' hyperthyroidism and ophthalmopathy. Study-level findings and limits: Ophthalmopathy was separated from stable hyperthyroidism by a 13 V-J model. Ophthalmopathy was model-predicted a median approximately 6.9 months pre-onset.

Ophthalmopathy patients had moderate-to-severe active disease, CAS ≥3, NOSPECS ≥4, and disease duration under 3 months. This clonotype was detected ten times or more. Its target is not known. RNA transcripts served as the template for amplifying TCR beta CDR3 regions. An initial round of RT-PCR targeting the TCR CDR3 relied on the HTBI primer set. One entry per CDR3 protein, called by TCRdb with MiXCR from the multiplex PCR reads. In the table there are about 640,000 distinct CDR3 sequences, approximately 15% of which are singletons. The CDR3 runs to 16 residues. Trimming removed 0 bases from V and 7 bases from J; junction bases left unmatched: 11. Germline CDR1 and CDR2: DFQATT and SNEGSKA (reference sequence).

Sequenced material: blood. The clonotype originates from a woman aged 45-59 years with Graves' ophthalmopathy. The chain has TRBV20-1 and TRBJ2-2; 7 nucleotides match TRBD2. For the CDR3, the DNA is TGCAGTGCTAGAGATAAACTAGCGACCCGAGGCGGGGAGCTGTTTTTT. It codes for CSARDKLATRGGELFF.